The clone carrying this T cell receptor (beta chain) was seen a handful of times. This entry comes from a study of blood T cells in healthy people across ages. At the level of the study: Capture by template switching was about one barcoded beta molecule per two T cells.

With a J-beta primer mix and a sample-barcoded 5' primer, a second PCR ran about 6 to 11 cycles. Each of the cDNA molecules was tagged by a template-switch adaptor with 12 random nucleotides. TCRdb reanalysed the 5' RACE reads using MiXCR and keeps one entry per CDR3 protein. The sample has 500,000 to 700,000 distinct CDR3 sequences, about 30% seen once; the top ten hold 15% to 18%. The germline CDR1 and CDR2 sequences are LNHNV and YYDKDF (reference sequence). The length of the CDR3 is 14 residues. Trimming took off 1 base at V and 1 base at J, with 7 bases between the two ends. Roughly 10 milliliters of peripheral blood were drawn from each donor. The authors isolated at least 6.5 million PBMCs per sample.

The sequence came from a woman of 80 years or more in good health. What was sequenced was blood. This sequence joins TRBV15 and TRBJ1-1, with unresolved D. CDR3 sequence (DNA): TGTGCCACCAGCAGAGTATTGGGGAACACTGAAGCTTTCTTT. It yields the protein CATSRVLGNTEAFF.